This TCR beta chain was sequenced for a study of glioma-infiltrating T cells after dendritic cell vaccination. In the study overall: Glioblastoma patients came from Phase I and II dendritic cell vaccination trials.

Clones were read by immunoSEQ multiplex PCR, and TCRdb kept only the in-frame ones, dropping some. The sample has about 50,000 clones; 89% are singletons. Time point in this sample: after dendritic cell vaccination, including at tumor progression/relapse. PBMC sampling occurred before vaccination, two weeks after the third dose, and at progression. There are 12 residues in the CDR3. With 5 bases removed from V and 2 bases from J, the gap between germline ends came to 4 bases. The germline V gene has CDR1 MNHEY and CDR2 SVGAGI. The chain employs TRBV6-5 and TRBJ1-5; D is uncertain. Material: blood, obtained after dendritic cell vaccination. The sequence was collected from a human donor with glioblastoma. CDR3: CASSPGNQPQHF. The CDR3, as DNA: TGTGCCAGCAGTCCCGGCAATCAGCCCCAGCATTTT.